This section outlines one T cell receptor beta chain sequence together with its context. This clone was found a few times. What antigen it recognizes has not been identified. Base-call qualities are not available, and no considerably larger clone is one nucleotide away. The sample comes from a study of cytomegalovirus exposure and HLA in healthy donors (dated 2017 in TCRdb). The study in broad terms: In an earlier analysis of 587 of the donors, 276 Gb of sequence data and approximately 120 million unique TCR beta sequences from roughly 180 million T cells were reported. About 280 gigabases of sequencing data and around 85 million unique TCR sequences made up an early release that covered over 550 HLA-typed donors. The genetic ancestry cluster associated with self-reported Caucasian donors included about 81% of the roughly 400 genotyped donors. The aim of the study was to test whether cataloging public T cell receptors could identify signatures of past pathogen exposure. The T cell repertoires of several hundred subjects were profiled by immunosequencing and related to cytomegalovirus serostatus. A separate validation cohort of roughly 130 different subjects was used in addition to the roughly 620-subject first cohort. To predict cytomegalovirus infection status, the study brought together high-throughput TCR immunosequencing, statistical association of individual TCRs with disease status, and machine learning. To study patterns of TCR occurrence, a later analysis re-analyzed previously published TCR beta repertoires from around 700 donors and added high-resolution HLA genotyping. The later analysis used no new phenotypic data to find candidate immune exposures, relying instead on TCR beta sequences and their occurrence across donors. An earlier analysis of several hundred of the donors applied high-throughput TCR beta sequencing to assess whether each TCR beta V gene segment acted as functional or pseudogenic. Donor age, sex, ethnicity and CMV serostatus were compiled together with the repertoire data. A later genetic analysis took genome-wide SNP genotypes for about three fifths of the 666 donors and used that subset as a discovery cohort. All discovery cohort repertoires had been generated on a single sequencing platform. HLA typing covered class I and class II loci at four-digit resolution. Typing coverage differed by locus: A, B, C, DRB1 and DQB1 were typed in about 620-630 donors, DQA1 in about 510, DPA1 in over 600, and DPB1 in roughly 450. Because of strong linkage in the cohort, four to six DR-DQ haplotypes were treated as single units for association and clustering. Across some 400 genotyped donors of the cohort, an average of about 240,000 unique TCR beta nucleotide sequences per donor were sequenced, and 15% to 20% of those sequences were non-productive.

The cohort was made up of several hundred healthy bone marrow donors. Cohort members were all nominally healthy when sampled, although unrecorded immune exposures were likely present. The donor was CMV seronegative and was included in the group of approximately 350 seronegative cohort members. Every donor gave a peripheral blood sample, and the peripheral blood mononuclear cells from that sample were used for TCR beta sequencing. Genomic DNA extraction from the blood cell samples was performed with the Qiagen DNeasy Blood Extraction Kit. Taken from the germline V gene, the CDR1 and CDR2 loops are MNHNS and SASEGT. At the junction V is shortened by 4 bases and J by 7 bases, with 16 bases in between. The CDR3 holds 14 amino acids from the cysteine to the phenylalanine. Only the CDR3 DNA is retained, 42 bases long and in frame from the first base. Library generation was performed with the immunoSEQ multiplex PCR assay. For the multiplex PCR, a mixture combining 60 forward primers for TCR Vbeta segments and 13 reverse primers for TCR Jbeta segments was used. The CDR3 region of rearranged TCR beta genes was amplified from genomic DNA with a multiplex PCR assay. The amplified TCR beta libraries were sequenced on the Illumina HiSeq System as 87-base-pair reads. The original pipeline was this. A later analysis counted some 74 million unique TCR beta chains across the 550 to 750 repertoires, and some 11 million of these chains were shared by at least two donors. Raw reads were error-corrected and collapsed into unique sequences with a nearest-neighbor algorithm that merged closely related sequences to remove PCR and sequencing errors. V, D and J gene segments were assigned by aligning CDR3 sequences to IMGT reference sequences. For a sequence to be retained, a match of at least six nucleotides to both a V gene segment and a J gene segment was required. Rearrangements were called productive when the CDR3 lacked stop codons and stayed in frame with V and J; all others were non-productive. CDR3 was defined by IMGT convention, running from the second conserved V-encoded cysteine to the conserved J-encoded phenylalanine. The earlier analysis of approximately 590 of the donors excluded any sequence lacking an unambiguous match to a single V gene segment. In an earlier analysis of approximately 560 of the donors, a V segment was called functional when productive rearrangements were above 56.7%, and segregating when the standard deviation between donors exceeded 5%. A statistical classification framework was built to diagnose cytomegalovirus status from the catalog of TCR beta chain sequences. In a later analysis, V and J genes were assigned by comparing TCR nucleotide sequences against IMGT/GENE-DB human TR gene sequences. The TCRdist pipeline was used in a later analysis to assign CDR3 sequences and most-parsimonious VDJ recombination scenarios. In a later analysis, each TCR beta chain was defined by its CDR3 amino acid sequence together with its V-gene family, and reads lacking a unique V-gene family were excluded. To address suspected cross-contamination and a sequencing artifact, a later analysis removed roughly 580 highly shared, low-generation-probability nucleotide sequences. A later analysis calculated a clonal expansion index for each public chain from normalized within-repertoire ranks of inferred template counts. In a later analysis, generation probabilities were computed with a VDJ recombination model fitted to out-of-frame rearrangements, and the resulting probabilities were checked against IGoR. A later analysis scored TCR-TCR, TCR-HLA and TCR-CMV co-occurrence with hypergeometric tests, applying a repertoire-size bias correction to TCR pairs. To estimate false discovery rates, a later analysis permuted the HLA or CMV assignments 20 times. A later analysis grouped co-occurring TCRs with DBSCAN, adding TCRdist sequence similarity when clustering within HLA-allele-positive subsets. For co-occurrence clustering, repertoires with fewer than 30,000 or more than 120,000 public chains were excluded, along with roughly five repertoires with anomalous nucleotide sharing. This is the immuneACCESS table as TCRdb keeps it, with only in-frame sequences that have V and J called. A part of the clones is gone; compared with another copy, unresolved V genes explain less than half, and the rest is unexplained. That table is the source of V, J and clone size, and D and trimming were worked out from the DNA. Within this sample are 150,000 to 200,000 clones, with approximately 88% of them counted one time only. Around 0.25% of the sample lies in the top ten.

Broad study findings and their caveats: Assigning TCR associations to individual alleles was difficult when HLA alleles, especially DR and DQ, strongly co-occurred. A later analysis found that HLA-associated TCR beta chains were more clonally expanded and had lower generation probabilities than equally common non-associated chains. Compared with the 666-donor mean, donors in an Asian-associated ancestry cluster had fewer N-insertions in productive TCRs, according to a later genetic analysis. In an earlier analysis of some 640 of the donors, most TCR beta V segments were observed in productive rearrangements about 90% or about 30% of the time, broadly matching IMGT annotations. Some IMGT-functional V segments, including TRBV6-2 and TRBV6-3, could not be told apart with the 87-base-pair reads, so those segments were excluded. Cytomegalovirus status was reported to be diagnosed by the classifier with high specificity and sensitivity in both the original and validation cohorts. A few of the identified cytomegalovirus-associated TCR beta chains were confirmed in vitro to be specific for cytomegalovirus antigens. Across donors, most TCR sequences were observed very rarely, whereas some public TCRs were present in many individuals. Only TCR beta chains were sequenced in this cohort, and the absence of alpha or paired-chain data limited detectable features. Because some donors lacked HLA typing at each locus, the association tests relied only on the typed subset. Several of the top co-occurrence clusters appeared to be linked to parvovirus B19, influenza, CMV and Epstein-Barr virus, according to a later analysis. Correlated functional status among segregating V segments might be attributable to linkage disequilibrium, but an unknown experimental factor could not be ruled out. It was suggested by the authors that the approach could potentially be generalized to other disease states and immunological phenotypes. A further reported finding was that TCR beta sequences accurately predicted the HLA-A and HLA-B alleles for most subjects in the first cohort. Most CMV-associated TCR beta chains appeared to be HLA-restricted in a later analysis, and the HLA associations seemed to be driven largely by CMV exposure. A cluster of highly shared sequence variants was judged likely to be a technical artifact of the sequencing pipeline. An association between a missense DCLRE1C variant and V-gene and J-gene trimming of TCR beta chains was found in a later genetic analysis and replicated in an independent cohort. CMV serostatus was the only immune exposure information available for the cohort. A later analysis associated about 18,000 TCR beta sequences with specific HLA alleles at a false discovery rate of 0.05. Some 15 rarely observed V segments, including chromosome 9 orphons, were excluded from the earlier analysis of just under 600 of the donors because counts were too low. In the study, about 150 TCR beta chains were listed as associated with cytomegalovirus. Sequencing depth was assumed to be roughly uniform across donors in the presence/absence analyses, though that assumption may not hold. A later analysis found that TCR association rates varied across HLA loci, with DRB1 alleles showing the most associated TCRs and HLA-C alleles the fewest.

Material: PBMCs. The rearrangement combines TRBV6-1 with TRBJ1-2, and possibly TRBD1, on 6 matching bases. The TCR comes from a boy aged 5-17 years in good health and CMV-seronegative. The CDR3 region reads CASSVVGAGAGYTF. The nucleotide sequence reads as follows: TGTGCCAGCAGTGTCGTCGGGGCGGGGGCTGGCTACACCTTC.